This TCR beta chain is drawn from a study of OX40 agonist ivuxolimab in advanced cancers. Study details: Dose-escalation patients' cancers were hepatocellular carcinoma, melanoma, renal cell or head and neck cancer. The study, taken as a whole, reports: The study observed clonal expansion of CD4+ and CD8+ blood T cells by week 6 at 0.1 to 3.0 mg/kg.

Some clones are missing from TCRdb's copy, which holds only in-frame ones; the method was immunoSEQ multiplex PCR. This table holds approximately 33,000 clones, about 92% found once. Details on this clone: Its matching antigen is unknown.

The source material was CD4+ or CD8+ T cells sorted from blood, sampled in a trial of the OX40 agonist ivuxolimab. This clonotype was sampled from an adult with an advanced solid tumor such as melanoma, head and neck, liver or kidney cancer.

Here the CDR3 DNA reads TGTGCCAGCAGCAACAGGGGTGGATCACCCCTCCACTTT. Translating gives CASSNRGGSPLHF. The chain joins TRBV27 to TRBJ1-6; 7 bases map to TRBD1. This CDR3 comprises 13 residues. After removal of 6 bases from V and 10 bases from J, the junction contained 6 bases not matched to a gene. Looked up from germline, CDR1 is MNHEY and CDR2 is SMNVEV (reference sequence).